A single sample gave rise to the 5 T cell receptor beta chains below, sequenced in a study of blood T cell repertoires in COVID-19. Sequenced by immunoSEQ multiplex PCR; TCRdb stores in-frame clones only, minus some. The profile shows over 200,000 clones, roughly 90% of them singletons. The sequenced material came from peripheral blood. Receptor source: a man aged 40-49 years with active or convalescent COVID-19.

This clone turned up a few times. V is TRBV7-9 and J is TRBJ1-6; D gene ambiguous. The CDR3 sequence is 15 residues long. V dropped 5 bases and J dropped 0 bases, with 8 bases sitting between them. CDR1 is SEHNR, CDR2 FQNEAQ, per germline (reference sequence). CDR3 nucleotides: TGTGCCAGCAGCCCCCGCAGCTCCTATAATTCACCCCTCCACTTT. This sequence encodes CASSPRSSYNSPLHF.

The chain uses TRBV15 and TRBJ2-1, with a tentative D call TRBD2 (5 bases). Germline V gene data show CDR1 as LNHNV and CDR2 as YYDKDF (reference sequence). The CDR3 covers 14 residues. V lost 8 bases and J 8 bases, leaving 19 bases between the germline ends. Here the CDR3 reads CATADYTSLHEQFF. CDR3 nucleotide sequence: TGTGCCACCGCCGACTATACGAGTCTTCATGAGCAGTTCTTC.

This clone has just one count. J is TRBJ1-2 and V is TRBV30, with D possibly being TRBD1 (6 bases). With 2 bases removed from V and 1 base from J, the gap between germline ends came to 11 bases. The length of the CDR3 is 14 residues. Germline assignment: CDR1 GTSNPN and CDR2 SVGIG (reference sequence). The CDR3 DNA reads TGTGCCTGGAGTCCCGGACAGTTTAACTATGGCTACACCTTC. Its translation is CAWSPGQFNYGYTF.

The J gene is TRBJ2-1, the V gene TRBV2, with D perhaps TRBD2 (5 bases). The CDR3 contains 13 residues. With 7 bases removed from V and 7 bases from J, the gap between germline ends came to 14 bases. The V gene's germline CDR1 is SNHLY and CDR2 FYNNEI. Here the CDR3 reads CASTGAAANEQFF. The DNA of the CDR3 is TGTGCCAGCACCGGAGCGGCGGCTAATGAGCAGTTCTTC.

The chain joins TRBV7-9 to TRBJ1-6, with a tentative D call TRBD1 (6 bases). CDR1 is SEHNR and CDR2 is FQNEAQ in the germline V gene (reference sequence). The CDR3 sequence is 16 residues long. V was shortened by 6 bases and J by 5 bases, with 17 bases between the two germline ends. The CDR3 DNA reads TGTGCCAGCAGTTCGTACAGGGTTGGGGATAATTCACCCCTCCACTTT. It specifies CASSSYRVGDNSPLHF.